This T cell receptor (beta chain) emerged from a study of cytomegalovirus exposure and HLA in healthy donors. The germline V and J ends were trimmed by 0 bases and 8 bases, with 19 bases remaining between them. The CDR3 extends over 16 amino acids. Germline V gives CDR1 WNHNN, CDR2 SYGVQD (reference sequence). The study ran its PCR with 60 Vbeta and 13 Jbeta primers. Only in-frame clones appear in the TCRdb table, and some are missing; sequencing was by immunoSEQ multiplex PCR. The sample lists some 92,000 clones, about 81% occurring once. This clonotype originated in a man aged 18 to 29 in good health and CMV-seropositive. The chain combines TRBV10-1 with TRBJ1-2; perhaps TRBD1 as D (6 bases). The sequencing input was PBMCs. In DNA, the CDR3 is TGCGCCAGCAGTGAGTCAGGTACCGGGACAACGCAGGGCTACACCTTC. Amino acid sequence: CASSESGTGTTQGYTF.